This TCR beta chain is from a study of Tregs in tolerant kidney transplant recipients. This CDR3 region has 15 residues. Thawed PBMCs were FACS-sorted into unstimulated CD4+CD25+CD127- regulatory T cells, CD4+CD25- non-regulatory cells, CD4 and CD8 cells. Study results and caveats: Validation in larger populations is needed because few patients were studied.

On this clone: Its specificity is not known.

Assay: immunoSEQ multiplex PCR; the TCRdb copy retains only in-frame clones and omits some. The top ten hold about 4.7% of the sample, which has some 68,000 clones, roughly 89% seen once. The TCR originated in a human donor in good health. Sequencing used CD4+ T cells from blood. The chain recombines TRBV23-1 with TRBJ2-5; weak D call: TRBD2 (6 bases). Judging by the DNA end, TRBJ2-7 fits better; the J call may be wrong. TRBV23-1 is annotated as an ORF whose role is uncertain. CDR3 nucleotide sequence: TGCGCCAGCAGCCAACCCCCCGGGAGTGGCTACGAGCAGTACTTC. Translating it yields CASSQPPGSGYEQYF.